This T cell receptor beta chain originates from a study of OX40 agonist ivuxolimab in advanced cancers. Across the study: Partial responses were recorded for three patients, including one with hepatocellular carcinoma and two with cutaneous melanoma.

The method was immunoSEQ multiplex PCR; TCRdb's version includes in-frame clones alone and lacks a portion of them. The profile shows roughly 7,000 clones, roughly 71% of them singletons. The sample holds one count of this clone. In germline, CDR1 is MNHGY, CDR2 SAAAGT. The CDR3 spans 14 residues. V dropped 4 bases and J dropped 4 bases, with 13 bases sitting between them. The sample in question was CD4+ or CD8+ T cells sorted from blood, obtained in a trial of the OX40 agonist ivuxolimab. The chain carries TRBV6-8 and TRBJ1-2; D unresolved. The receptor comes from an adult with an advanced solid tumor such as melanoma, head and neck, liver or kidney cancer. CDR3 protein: CASSFGPTFYGYTF. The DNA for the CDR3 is TGTGCCAGCAGTTTCGGGCCGACTTTCTATGGCTACACCTTC.